A single sample gave rise to the 7 T cell receptor beta chains below, sequenced in a study of regulatory T cells in long-lasting Graves disease. The TCR beta library used iRepertoire HTBI primers with Arm-PCR amplification of CDR3. TCRdb passed the multiplex PCR reads through MiXCR, listing each CDR3 protein once. Here the sample spans about 500,000 distinct CDR3 sequences, 12% being singletons. The time point was: newly diagnosed GD, antithyroid drugs for less than 3 months. The TCR library used RNA extracted from PBMCs. The sample also formed part of further work on T cells in Graves' hyperthyroidism and ophthalmopathy.

Source: peripheral blood mononuclear cells (PBMCs), taken at new diagnosis, from a patient treated with antithyroid drugs. The receptors here all came from a woman aged 25 to 39 with Graves disease.

CDR3 protein: CASSYRVSEQYF. CDR3 in DNA: TGTGCCAGCAGTTACAGGGTATCCGAGCAGTACTTC. The rearrangement links TRBV6-5 to TRBJ2-7, with unresolved D. CDR1 is MNHEY and CDR2 is SVGAGI in the germline V gene. The germline V and J ends were trimmed by 2 bases and 6 bases, with 8 bases remaining between them. The CDR3 covers 12 residues.

Comments on this clonotype: A much larger clone differs by one base, so this may be a read error. This chain links TRBV28 with TRBJ2-3; D not certain. CDR3 length equals 13 residues. Per germline, CDR1 MDHEN and CDR2 SYDVKM. The CDR3 bases are TGTGCCAGCAATAAGGGATACACAGATACGCGGTATTTT. This codes for CASNKGYTDTRYF.

This clonotype showed up many times. The rearrangement joins TRBV28 to TRBJ2-7; D may be TRBD2 (5 bases). V lost 6 bases, J lost 5 bases, and 20 bases lay in between. Per the germline V gene, CDR1 is MDHEN and CDR2 is SYDVKM. There are 15 residues in the CDR3. CDR3 region: CASRSAVGYLNEQYF. The CDR3, as DNA: TGTGCCAGCAGGTCAGCGGTAGGCTACCTGAACGAGCAGTACTTC.

Many counts were recorded for this clonotype. The V call is TRBV15, the J call TRBJ2-7, with D possibly TRBD1 on 6 matching bases. V was clipped by 4 bases and J by 3 bases, with 19 bases between them. The germline CDR1 and CDR2 sequences are LNHNV and YYDKDF (reference sequence). The CDR3 extends over 16 amino acids. The CDR3 region is CATSMGQPKVFYEQYF. CDR3 sequence (DNA): TGTGCCACCAGCATGGGACAACCGAAGGTTTTCTACGAGCAGTACTTC.

This clonotype was observed at least ten times. The gene calls are TRBV11-2 and TRBJ2-7; no clear D gene. Deletions cut 1 base from V and 0 bases from J, with 10 bases between. This CDR3 is 15 amino acids long. CDR1 and CDR2 (germline): SGHAT, FQNNGV. The CDR3 DNA reads as TGTGCCAGCAGCTTAGGGACCGAGAGCTCCTACGAGCAGTACTTC. Protein: CASSLGTESSYEQYF. The whole variable domain, remainder taken from reference TRBV11-2 and TRBJ2-7, is EAGVAQSPRYKIIEKRQSVAFWCNPISGHATLYWYQQILGQGPKLLIQFQNNGVVDDSQLPKDRFSAERLKGVDSTLKIQPAKLEDSAVYLCASSLGTESSYEQYFGPGTRLTVT.

The V call is TRBV30, the J call TRBJ1-2, with 7 positions matching TRBD1. This CDR3 region has 17 residues. Germline lookup yields CDR1 GTSNPN and CDR2 SVGIG (reference sequence). Trimming at V came to 2 bases and at J to 4 bases, leaving 16 bases not matched to a gene. The CDR3 DNA reads as TGTGCCTGGAGTCTAAGGGTTGACAGGGCGTATCTCTATGGCTACACCTTC. This encodes CAWSLRVDRAYLYGYTF.

Details on this clonotype: A far more abundant clone sits one base away, making this likely a read error. The chain links TRBV28 to TRBJ1-5, with 8 bases aligning to TRBD1. Per the germline V gene, CDR1 is MDHEN and CDR2 is SYDVKM. CDR3 length: 16 residues. With 4 bases clipped from V and 7 bases from J, the junction kept 12 bases outside the gene matches. This chain's CDR3 is CASSSAGGDSRQPQHF. The CDR3 bases are TGTGCCAGCAGTTCGGCAGGGGGCGACTCAAGGCAGCCCCAGCATTTT. Filled out from reference TRBV28 and TRBJ1-5, the complete variable domain reads DVKVTQSSRYLVKRTGEKVFLECVQDMDHENMFWYRQDPGLGLRLIYFSYDVKMKEKGDIPEGYSVSREKKERFSLILESASTNQTSMYLCASSSAGGDSRQPQHFGDGTRLSIL.